A single TCR beta chain is shown here with its context. Antigen: not known. These data originate in a study of T cell responses to AZD1222 COVID-19 vaccine. The CDR3 extends over 14 amino acids. CDR1 and CDR2 (germline): SGHRS, YFSETQ. J was trimmed by 5 bases and V by 5 bases; bases with no gene match: 6. The table came from immunoSEQ multiplex PCR; TCRdb's copy has only in-frame clones and leaves some out. The table has 90,000 or so clones, roughly 88% seen once. The study, taken as a whole, reports: Seropositive AZD1222 recipients at baseline numbered only 5 or 6. There were mostly white British donors and more females than males, and clonal diversity was possibly underestimated.

The V and J genes are TRBV5-1 and TRBJ1-4; 7 bases map to TRBD1. This specimen consisted of peripheral blood, obtained on day 0 of AZD1222 vaccination. This clonotype was sampled from an adult in good health. Written as DNA, the CDR3 is TGCGCCAGCAGACCTGGGACAGTAAATGAAAAACTGTTTTTT. This sequence encodes CASRPGTVNEKLFF.